This T cell receptor beta chain was found in a study of blood T cell repertoires in COVID-19. Libraries were prepared by immunoSEQ multiplex PCR; TCRdb keeps only in-frame clonotypes and omits some of them. The sample has about 62,000 clones; 75% to 90% are singletons. Seattle's cohort entered during active infection and was followed longitudinally. Deletions cut 5 bases from V and 7 bases from J, with 15 bases between. Germline values: CDR1 SEHNR, CDR2 FQNEAQ (reference sequence). The CDR3 extends over 14 amino acids. The receptor comes from a woman aged 55-70 years with COVID-19, enrolled during active disease. Sequences were obtained from peripheral blood. The chain recombines TRBV7-9 with TRBJ1-5; TRBD1 might be the D (6 bases). In DNA, the CDR3 is TGTGCCAGCAGCCAAGGGCAGGGGAAACAGCCCCAGCATTTT. Protein product: CASSQGQGKQPQHF.